This T cell receptor (beta chain) was documented in a study of blood T cell repertoires in COVID-19. Participants in the exposed group had met a COVID-19 case in the 2 weeks before joining the study. The method was immunoSEQ multiplex PCR; TCRdb's version includes in-frame clones alone and lacks a portion of them. The sample consists of around 250,000 clones, more than 80% of them appearing once. Trimming cost V 1 base and J 6 bases, with 13 bases left between them. The CDR3 consists of 14 residues. Germline V gene sequence: CDR1 SGHRS, CDR2 YFSETQ. The specimen was PBMCs or T cells enriched from blood (not recorded which). The clonotype was recovered from a man aged 50 to 59 who had been exposed to COVID-19. The chain joins TRBV5-1 to TRBJ1-1; D call uncertain. The CDR3 here is CASSLLAGAPEAFF. CDR3 sequence (DNA): TGCGCCAGCAGCTTGCTAGCCGGTGCGCCTGAAGCTTTCTTT.